This entry concerns a single T cell receptor beta chain. TCRdb's table, derived via immunoSEQ multiplex PCR, lists solely in-frame clones and lacks some. The table has some 62,000 clones, 80% to 90% seen once. The sample belongs to a study of blood T cell repertoires in COVID-19. Trimming shortened V by 6 bases and J by 8 bases, and 16 bases separated the two germline ends. Germline V CDR1 and CDR2: MDHEN, SYDVKM. This CDR3 is 14 amino acids long. The sample taken for sequencing was peripheral blood. This receptor was taken from a woman aged 55-70 years with COVID-19, enrolled during active disease. This sequence joins TRBV28 and TRBJ1-4; tentatively, D is TRBD1 (5 bases). In DNA form, the CDR3 reads TGTGCCAGCAGCCGCCCGGGAGGGGCCGAAAAACTGTTTTTT. Translation gives CASSRPGGAEKLFF.